The T cell receptor beta chain under discussion was sequenced for a study of Ad26.COV2.S vaccination and SARS-CoV-2 variants (dated by TCRdb to about 2021). Background on the whole study: Vaccine-arm donors came from COV1001, a multicentre, randomized, double-blind, placebo-controlled phase I-IIa trial of Ad26.COV2.S in healthy adults. Dosing of Ad26.COV2.S was intramuscular, at either 5x10^10 or 1x10^11 viral particles, delivered as one shot or as two shots spaced 56 days apart. TCRbeta repertoire sequencing served as the tool for gauging how specific and how broad the SARS-CoV-2-reactive T cell receptors were following Ad26.COV2.S vaccination. The TCR-sequenced set comprised around 30 samples: some 19 Ad26.COV2.S vaccine recipients, 5 placebo recipients and 8 SARS-CoV-2 convalescent individuals. Trial participants were randomized into five groups of five, in which low-dose or high-dose Ad26.COV2.S was given once or twice, or placebo was given on both occasions. Investigators did not know the trial group allocation while performing experiments and assessing outcomes.

Broader findings and caveats from the paper: The study lacked the statistical power to compare responses across vaccine doses or regimens. After vaccination, spike-specific CD8+ and CD4+ T cell responses were reported to show substantial breadth. Spike-specific TCR breadth was higher in Ad26.COV2.S recipients than in placebo recipients (P = 0.0014). It was noted by the authors that total T cell responses may have been underestimated by the TCR breadth and depth analyses. Vaccine and placebo recipients had similar non-spike TCR breadth, a finding consistent with the vaccine containing only spike.

In light of the paper, this sample's treatment or condition label describes: around 19 received Ad26.COV2.S at low or high dose, single or two shots; 5 received placebo; per-sample allocation not given. For vaccine and placebo recipients, the sequenced repertoires came from samples collected on day 63 after the first injection. In Cohort 1b, 20 to 25 adults aged 18-55 years were enrolled at a single site in Boston, USA, between 29 July and 7 August 2020. Ad26.COV2.S consisted of a replication-incompetent adenovirus type 26 vector by which a prefusion-stabilized SARS-CoV-2 spike protein from the original Wuhan strain was expressed. The immunoSEQ Assay was the method used to sequence TCRbeta CDR3 regions. After extraction, genomic DNA underwent amplification by bias-controlled multiplex PCR, followed by high-throughput sequencing. For the original study's pipeline: To quantify the absolute abundance of every unique TCRbeta CDR3 region, sequences were collapsed and filtered. T cell fraction was estimated by normalizing TCRbeta template counts to usable DNA, with usable DNA measured through amplification of reference genes found in all nucleated cells. Repertoire TCRs were annotated as SARS-CoV-2-specific when V gene, CDR3 amino acid sequence and J gene were exactly matched to a known reactive TCR set. MIRA supplied the reference SARS-CoV-2 TCR set, which was filtered for enrichment in COVID-19-positive ImmuneCODE repertoires so that public or cross-reactive TCRs were removed. Using the MIRA antigens, annotated TCRs were further analysed by specific ORF or by position within an ORF. Breadth was defined as annotated unique rearrangements over total unique productive rearrangements; depth was the summed frequency of those rearrangements. Two-sided Wilcoxon rank-sum tests were applied when comparing TCR breadth between groups. Held by TCRdb, this immuneACCESS table contains in-frame sequences only and omits some clones. Under half of the omission traces to an unresolved V gene where checked; the cause of the rest is unknown. From that table come the V and J calls and clone size; the DNA was used to work out D and trimming. Recorded for this sample are around 300,000 clones; approximately 86% of them occurred a single time. The ten biggest clones cover about 11% of the sample.

CDR1 and CDR2 were assigned from the germline V gene (reference sequence) as SGHAT and FQDESV. The CDR3 starts with the cysteine, ends with the phenylalanine, and has 13 residues. Only CDR3 DNA is held: 39 bases, read in frame from base 1. The V and J ends are trimmed by 0 bases and 5 bases, leaving 7 bases between them. For this clone: It lacks a known antigen. Base qualities are not recorded, but no much larger clone differs from it by a single base.

This receptor was obtained from a person between 18 and 65 years old who received the Ad26.COV2.S COVID-19 vaccine or a placebo. The chain links TRBV11-1 with TRBJ1-2; no D gene is confidently identified. The sequencing here drew on peripheral blood, taken in a trial of Ad26.COV2.S vaccine versus placebo. DNA sequence: TGTGCCAGCAGCTTAGCAGGAGGGTATGGCTACACCTTC. Its coded protein is CASSLAGGYGYTF.